Below, 22 T cell receptor beta chains from the same sample are listed, as sequenced in a study of beta chain features in type 1 diabetes. These receptors have no known antigen. Expressed TCRB transcripts were sequenced after all isolated RNA was converted to cDNA. The method was immunoSEQ multiplex PCR; TCRdb's version includes in-frame clones alone and lacks a portion of them. The data contain fewer than 300,000 clones, roughly 20% of them singletons. Study conclusions and caveats: TCRB CDR3 length was moderately but significantly reduced in all four CD4+ subsets of Type 1 diabetes patients.

Input material: naive CD4+ T cells from blood. Receptors originate from a woman aged 40 to 50 with type 1 diabetes.

A few counts support this clone. The rearrangement links TRBV30 to TRBJ2-7, with D unclear. Germline V lookup: CDR1 GTSNPN, CDR2 SVGIG (reference sequence). Deletions cut 2 bases from V and 2 bases from J, with 10 bases between. This CDR3 region has 13 residues. This CDR3 reads CAWSLRGAYEQYF. CDR3 bases: TGTGCCTGGAGTTTAAGAGGCGCCTACGAGCAGTACTTC.

The chain employs TRBV2 and TRBJ1-6, with 8 bases identical to TRBD1. CDR1 and CDR2 (germline): SNHLY, FYNNEI. The V and J ends lost 3 bases and 8 bases, in that order; junction bases with no gene match: 3. The CDR3 has 14 amino acids. CDR3 DNA: TGTGCCAGCAGTGACAGGGGGCCCTATTCACCCCTCCACTTT. Translation gives CASSDRGPYSPLHF.

This clone has a handful of counts. J is TRBJ1-1 and V is TRBV6-5; possible D gene TRBD1, 6 bases. V gave up 6 bases and J gave up 1 base, with 9 bases separating them. Germline loops: CDR1 MNHEY, CDR2 SVGAGI. CDR3 length: 13 amino acids. The CDR3 loop is CASRKQGNTEAFF. The CDR3 DNA follows: TGTGCCAGCAGAAAACAGGGGAACACTGAAGCTTTCTTT.

This clone was counted a few times. V usage is TRBV4-3 and J usage is TRBJ1-2, with D uncertain. Germline V lookup: CDR1 LGHNA, CDR2 YSLEER. This CDR3 comprises 14 residues. V was pared by 5 bases and J by 0 bases, with 10 bases between. The CDR3, as DNA: TGCGCCAGCAGCGAAGGGCTAGCTAACTATGGCTACACCTTC. Amino acid sequence: CASSEGLANYGYTF.

In DNA form, the CDR3 reads TGCGCCAGCAGTGTTCGGGCTAGCGGGAAGAGGGGGAATGAGCAGTTCTTC. This sequence encodes CASSVRASGKRGNEQFF. The V gene is TRBV10-2, the J gene TRBJ2-1; the match to TRBD2 covers 9 bases. The germline V gene has CDR1 WSHSY and CDR2 SAAADI. V shed 4 bases, J shed 7 bases, and the junction held 14 bases outside the gene matches. The CDR3 spans 17 residues.

This clone was counted between two and nine times. The genes are TRBV29-1 and TRBJ2-5; 9 bases match TRBD2. The length of the CDR3 is 15 residues. V shed 7 bases and J 3 bases; nucleotides not matched to a gene: 12. Germline V gene data show CDR1 as SQVTM and CDR2 as ANQGSEA. CDR3 in amino acids: CSASPRLAVKETQYF. Here the CDR3 DNA reads TGCAGCGCCTCCCCCCGACTAGCGGTTAAAGAGACCCAGTACTTC.

This clone was detected only a few times. V is TRBV2 and J is TRBJ2-1; D perhaps matches TRBD2 (5 bases). V was clipped by 6 bases and J by 9 bases, with 15 bases between them. Germline V gives CDR1 SNHLY, CDR2 FYNNEI. This CDR3 contains 13 residues. The CDR3, as DNA: TGTGCCAGCAGCCTGGACTCCTCCACTGAGCAGTTCTTC. Encoded protein: CASSLDSSTEQFF.

This clone was detected a few times. This chain connects TRBV18 to TRBJ2-7; the D is unclear. V dropped 2 bases and J dropped 1 base, with 12 bases sitting between them. CDR1 and CDR2 (germline): KGHSH, LQKENI. CDR3 length equals 15 residues. The CDR3 spells CASSPEVGSSYEQYF. The CDR3, as DNA: TGTGCCAGCTCACCAGAGGTTGGGTCATCCTACGAGCAGTACTTC.

This sequence joins TRBV6-6 and TRBJ2-5; 8 bases align to TRBD1. The CDR3 has 15 residues. Trimming took 4 bases from V and 2 from J; bases not matched to a gene: 6. Germline values: CDR1 MNHNY, CDR2 SVGAGI (reference sequence). This chain's CDR3 is CASSSQGARQETQYF. The CDR3 nucleotides are TGTGCCAGCAGTTCCCAGGGGGCCAGGCAAGAGACCCAGTACTTC.

The J gene is TRBJ2-6, the V gene TRBV5-1, with 10 bases identical to TRBD1. Looked up from germline, CDR1 is SGHRS and CDR2 is YFSETQ. The CDR3 has 16 residues. V shed 3 bases and J 4 bases; nucleotides not matched to a gene: 4. Here the CDR3 reads CASSSGQGPGANVLTF. For the CDR3, the DNA is TGCGCCAGCAGCTCGGGACAGGGGCCCGGGGCCAACGTCCTGACTTTC.

This clone has just a few counts. V and J are TRBV9 and TRBJ1-1; D not certain. The CDR3 length is 13 residues. Germline values: CDR1 SGDLS, CDR2 YYNGEE. The V end was cut by 2 bases, the J end by 5 bases, with 10 bases between. The CDR3 loop is CASSVLPGTEAFF. The CDR3 DNA reads as TGTGCCAGCAGCGTCCTACCCGGGACTGAAGCTTTCTTT. The complete variable domain, with remaining parts taken from reference TRBV9 and TRBJ1-1, reads DSGVTQTPKHLITATGQRVTLRCSPRSGDLSVYWYQQSLDQGLQFLIQYYNGEERAKGNILERFSAQQFPDLHSELNLSSLELGDSALYFCASSVLPGTEAFFGQGTRLTVV.

The rearrangement uses TRBV5-1 and TRBJ1-4; 8 bases fit TRBD1. This CDR3 has 17 residues. V dropped 4 bases and J dropped 2; count of bases not matched to a gene: 10. Germline-derived CDR1 and CDR2 are SGHRS and YFSETQ. The CDR3 spells CASSLGQGPGTNEKLFF. In DNA, the CDR3 is TGCGCCAGCAGCCTCGGACAGGGTCCTGGGACTAATGAAAAACTGTTTTTT.

This chain links TRBV2 with TRBJ2-7; 11 bases are a match to TRBD1. Germline trimming cut 5 bases from V and 6 bases from J; bases unmatched to any gene: 3. Germline CDR1 and CDR2: SNHLY and FYNNEI. The CDR3 covers 13 residues. The CDR3 DNA sequence: TGTGCCAGCAGTTCAGGACAGGGGGCCGAGCAGTACTTC. The encoded protein is CASSSGQGAEQYF. Full variable domain (rest looked up from reference TRBV2 and TRBJ2-7): EPEVTQTPSHQVTQMGQEVILRCVPISNHLYFYWYRQILGQKVEFLVSFYNNEISEKSEIFDDQFSVERPDGSNFTLKIRSTKLEDSAMYFCASSSGQGAEQYFGPGTRLTVT.

V is TRBV9 and J is TRBJ1-3; no reliable D call. With 0 bases removed from V and 1 base from J, the gap between germline ends came to 8 bases. The CDR3 covers 15 residues. Per germline, CDR1 SGDLS and CDR2 YYNGEE. The CDR3 reads CASSVEAVSGNTIYF. The DNA for the CDR3 is TGTGCCAGCAGCGTAGAAGCTGTGTCTGGAAACACCATATATTTT.

This clone showed up just a few times. The sample has other DNA sequences that encode this CDR3 too. The rearrangement joins TRBV7-9 to TRBJ2-7; D is possibly TRBD2 (6 bases). CDR1 is SEHNR, CDR2 FQNEAQ, per germline (reference sequence). With 0 bases removed from V and 1 base from J, the gap between germline ends came to 7 bases. The CDR3 contains 14 residues. CDR3 residues: CASSLAAGSYEQYF. CDR3 nucleotides: TGTGCCAGCAGCTTAGCGGCGGGGTCCTACGAGCAGTACTTC.

This clone was detected a few times. This sequence joins TRBV28 and TRBJ1-2; no clear D gene. Germline CDR1 and CDR2: MDHEN and SYDVKM. The CDR3 loop spans 14 amino acids. The V gene lost 3 bases and the J gene lost 3 bases, with 11 bases spanning the gap. The CDR3 region is CASSLVAEDYGYTF. The CDR3 DNA sequence: TGTGCCAGCAGTTTGGTAGCCGAGGACTATGGCTACACCTTC.

The chain joins TRBV18 to TRBJ1-2, with 8 bases identical to TRBD1. There are 14 residues in the CDR3. Germline assignment: CDR1 KGHSH and CDR2 LQKENI. V lost 3 bases, J lost 5 bases, and 5 bases stayed unmatched. CDR3 coding DNA: TGTGCCAGCTCACCGGACAGGGAAGCATATGGCTACACCTTC. Residues: CASSPDREAYGYTF.

V and J are TRBV4-2 and TRBJ1-5; 7 bases agree with TRBD1. After removal of 4 bases from V and 3 bases from J, the junction contained 3 bases not matched to a gene. The CDR3 length is 14 residues. CDR1 and CDR2 (germline): LGHNA, YNFKEQ. The CDR3 loop is CASSRTGDNQPQHF. The CDR3 DNA is TGTGCCAGCAGCCGGACAGGAGACAATCAGCCCCAGCATTTT.

The chain couples TRBV7-3 to TRBJ2-7; unclear D gene. This CDR3 region has 14 residues. Deletions cut 3 bases from V and 0 bases from J, with 9 bases between. The germline gives CDR1 SGHTA, CDR2 FQGTGA. The CDR3 reads CASSLSRSSYEQYF. The CDR3 DNA sequence: TGTGCCAGCAGCTTGAGTAGGAGCTCCTACGAGCAGTACTTC.

This clone was observed a handful of times. J is TRBJ1-1 and V is TRBV28; perhaps TRBD1 as D (6 bases). V shed 6 bases and J shed 0 bases, with 11 bases lying between them. Germline V gives CDR1 MDHEN, CDR2 SYDVKM. This CDR3 is 14 amino acids long. The DNA of the CDR3 is TGTGCCAGCAGAGTGGGGGCTCTGAACACTGAAGCTTTCTTT. Encoded protein: CASRVGALNTEAFF.

A few counts support this clone. The J gene is TRBJ1-3, the V gene TRBV7-2; 7 bases match TRBD1. The CDR3 is made up of 13 amino acids. CDR1 is SGHTA, CDR2 FQGNSA, per germline. V lost 5 bases and J lost 4; bases outside the gene matches: 2. The CDR3 DNA sequence: TGTGCCAGCAGCCAGGGGGAAGGAAACACCATATATTTT. It yields the protein CASSQGEGNTIYF. Based on the CDR3 plus reference TRBV7-2 and TRBJ1-3, the full variable domain is GAGVSQSPSNKVTEKGKDVELRCDPISGHTALYWYRQSLGQGLEFLIYFQGNSAPDKSGLPSDRFSAERTGGSVSTLTIQRTQQEDSAVYLCASSQGEGNTIYFGEGSWLTVV.

The V call is TRBV10-2, the J call TRBJ1-2; D is uncertain. Deletions cut 8 bases from V and 10 bases from J, with 17 bases between. The CDR3 is 12 residues long. Germline values: CDR1 WSHSY, CDR2 SAAADI. CDR3 loop: CASSKSGLLYTF. CDR3 DNA: TGCGCCAGCTCAAAGTCTGGACTCCTCTACACCTTC.